The T cell receptor (beta chain) described here comes from a study of OX40 agonist ivuxolimab in advanced cancers. Whole-study context: Melanoma, hepatocellular carcinoma, head and neck or renal cell cancer occurred in dose-escalation patients. Partial responses were achieved by three patients, one with hepatocellular carcinoma and two with cutaneous melanoma.

The CDR3 is 11 amino acids. J gave up 12 bases and V 5 bases, and 4 bases lay outside the gene matches. Germline V gives CDR1 MNHNY, CDR2 SVGAGI (reference sequence). Only in-frame clones appear in the TCRdb table, and some are missing; sequencing was by immunoSEQ multiplex PCR. The top ten clones hold about 0.69% of a sample with fewer than 60,000 clones, roughly four fifths of them seen once. This clone is a singleton in its sample. The rearrangement uses TRBV6-6 and TRBJ2-7, with 10 bases aligning to TRBD1. The source was CD4+ or CD8+ T cells sorted from blood, collected in a trial of the OX40 agonist ivuxolimab. The receptor's source is an adult with an advanced solid tumor such as melanoma, head and neck, liver or kidney cancer. CDR3 residues: CASSNDRGRYF. The CDR3 coding sequence is TGTGCCAGCAGTAACGACAGGGGGCGGTACTTC.